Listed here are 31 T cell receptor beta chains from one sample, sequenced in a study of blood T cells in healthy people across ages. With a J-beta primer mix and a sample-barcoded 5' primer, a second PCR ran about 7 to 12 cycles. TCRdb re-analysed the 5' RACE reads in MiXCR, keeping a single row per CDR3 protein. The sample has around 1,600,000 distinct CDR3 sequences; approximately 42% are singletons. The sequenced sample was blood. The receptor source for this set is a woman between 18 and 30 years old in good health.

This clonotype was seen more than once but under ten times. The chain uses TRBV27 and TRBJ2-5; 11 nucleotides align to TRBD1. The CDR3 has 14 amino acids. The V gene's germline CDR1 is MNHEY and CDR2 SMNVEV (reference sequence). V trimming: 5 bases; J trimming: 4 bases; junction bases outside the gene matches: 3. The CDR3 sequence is CASSADRGRETQYF. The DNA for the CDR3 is TGTGCCAGCAGTGCGGACAGGGGGCGAGAGACCCAGTACTTC.

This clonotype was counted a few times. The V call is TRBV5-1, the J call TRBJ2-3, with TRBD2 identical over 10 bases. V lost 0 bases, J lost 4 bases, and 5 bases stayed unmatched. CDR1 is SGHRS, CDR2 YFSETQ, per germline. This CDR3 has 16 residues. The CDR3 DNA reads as TGCGCCAGCAGCTTGGCTGTTAGCGGGGGGCCAGATACGCAGTATTTT. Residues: CASSLAVSGGPDTQYF.

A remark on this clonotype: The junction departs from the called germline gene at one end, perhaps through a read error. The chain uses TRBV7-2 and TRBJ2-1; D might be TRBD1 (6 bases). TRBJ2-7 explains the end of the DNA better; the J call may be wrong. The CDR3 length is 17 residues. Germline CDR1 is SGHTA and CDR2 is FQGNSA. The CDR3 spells CASSFGGTKGGYNEQYF. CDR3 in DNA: TGTGCAAGCAGCTTTGGGGGCACTAAAGGCGGTTATAATGAGCAGTACTTC.

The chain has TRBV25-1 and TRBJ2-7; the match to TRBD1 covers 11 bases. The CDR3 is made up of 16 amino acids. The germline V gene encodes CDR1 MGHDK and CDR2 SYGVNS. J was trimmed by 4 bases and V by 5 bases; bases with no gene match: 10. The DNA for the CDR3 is TGTGCCAGCAGTACCCATCCAGGACAGGGGGCGTACGAGCAGTACTTC. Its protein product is CASSTHPGQGAYEQYF.

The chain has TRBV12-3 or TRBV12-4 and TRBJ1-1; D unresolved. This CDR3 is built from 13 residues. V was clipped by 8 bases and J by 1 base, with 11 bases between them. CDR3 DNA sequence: TGTGCCAGCTCACTCCGGACGAACACTGAAGCTTTCTTT. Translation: CASSLRTNTEAFF.

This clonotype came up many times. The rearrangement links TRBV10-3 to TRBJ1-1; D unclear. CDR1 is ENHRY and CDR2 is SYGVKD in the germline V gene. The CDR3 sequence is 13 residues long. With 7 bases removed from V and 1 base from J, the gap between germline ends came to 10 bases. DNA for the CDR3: TGTGCCATCAAGGATTCGGAGAACACTGAAGCTTTCTTT. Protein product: CAIKDSENTEAFF.

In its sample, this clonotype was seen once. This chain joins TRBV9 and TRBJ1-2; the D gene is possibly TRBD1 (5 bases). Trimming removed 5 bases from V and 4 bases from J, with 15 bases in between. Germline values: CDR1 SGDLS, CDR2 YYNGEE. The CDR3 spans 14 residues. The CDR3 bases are TGTGCCAGCAGGGCGATGGGACGCGGCTATGGCTACACCTTC. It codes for CASRAMGRGYGYTF.

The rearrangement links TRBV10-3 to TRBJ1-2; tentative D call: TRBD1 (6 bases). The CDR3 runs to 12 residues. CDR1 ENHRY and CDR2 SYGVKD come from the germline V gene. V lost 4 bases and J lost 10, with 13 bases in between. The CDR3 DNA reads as TGTGCCATCAGTGGCGGGACACTAAACTACACCTTC. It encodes CAISGGTLNYTF.

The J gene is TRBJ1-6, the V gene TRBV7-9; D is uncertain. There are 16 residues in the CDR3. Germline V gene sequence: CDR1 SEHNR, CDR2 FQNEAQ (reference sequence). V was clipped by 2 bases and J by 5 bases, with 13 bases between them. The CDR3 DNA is TGTGCCAGCAGCTTATACGGTCCTAGAAATAATTCACCCCTCCACTTT. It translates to CASSLYGPRNNSPLHF.

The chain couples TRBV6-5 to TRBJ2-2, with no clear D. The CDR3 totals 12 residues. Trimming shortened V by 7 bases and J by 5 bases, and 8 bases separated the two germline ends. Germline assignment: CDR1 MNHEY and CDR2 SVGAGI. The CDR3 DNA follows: TGTGCCAGCAACGCTCGGACCGGGGAGCTGTTTTTT. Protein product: CASNARTGELFF.

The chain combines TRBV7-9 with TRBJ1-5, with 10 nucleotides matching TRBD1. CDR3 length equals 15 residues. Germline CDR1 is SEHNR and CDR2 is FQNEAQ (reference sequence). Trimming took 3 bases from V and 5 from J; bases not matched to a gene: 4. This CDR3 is CASSLGGTGDQPQHF. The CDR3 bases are TGTGCCAGCAGCTTGGGAGGGACAGGGGATCAGCCCCAGCATTTT.

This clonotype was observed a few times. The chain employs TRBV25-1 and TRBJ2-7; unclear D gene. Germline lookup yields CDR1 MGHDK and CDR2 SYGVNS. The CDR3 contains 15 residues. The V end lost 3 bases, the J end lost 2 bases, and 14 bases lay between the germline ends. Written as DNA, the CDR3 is TGTGCCAGCAGTGAGGGTGGGTTTCTCGCCTACGAGCAGTACTTC. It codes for CASSEGGFLAYEQYF.

The CDR3 coding sequence is TGCAGTGCTAGGGACCGGACAGGGGATAGTCAGCCCCAGCATTTT. This translates into CSARDRTGDSQPQHF. V and J are TRBV20-1 and TRBJ1-5; 9 bases match TRBD1. The CDR3 contains 15 residues. V trimming: 3 bases; J trimming: 6 bases; junction bases outside the gene matches: 9. Looked up from germline, CDR1 is DFQATT and CDR2 is SNEGSKA (reference sequence).

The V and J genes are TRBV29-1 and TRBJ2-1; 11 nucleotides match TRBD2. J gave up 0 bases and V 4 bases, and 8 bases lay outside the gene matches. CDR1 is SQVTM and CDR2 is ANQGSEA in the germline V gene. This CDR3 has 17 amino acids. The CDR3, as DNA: TGCAGCGTTGCGGGACTAGCGGCTTCGAGCTCCTACAATGAGCAGTTCTTC. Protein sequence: CSVAGLAASSSYNEQFF.

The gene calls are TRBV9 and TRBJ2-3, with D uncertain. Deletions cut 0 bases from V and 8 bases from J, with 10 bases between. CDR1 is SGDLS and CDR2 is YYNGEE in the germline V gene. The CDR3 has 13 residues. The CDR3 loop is CASSVEPMVTQYF. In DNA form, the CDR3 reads TGTGCCAGCAGCGTAGAACCCATGGTTACGCAGTATTTT. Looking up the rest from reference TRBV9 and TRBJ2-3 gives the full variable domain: DSGVTQTPKHLITATGQRVTLRCSPRSGDLSVYWYQQSLDQGLQFLIQYYNGEERAKGNILERFSAQQFPDLHSELNLSSLELGDSALYFCASSVEPMVTQYFGPGTRLTVL.

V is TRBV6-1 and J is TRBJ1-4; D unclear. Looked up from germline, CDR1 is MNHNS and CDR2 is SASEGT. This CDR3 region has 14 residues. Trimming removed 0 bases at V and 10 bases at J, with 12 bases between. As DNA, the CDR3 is TGTGCCAGCAGTGAAGCGCAGATTTACGTAAAACTGTTTTTT. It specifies CASSEAQIYVKLFF.

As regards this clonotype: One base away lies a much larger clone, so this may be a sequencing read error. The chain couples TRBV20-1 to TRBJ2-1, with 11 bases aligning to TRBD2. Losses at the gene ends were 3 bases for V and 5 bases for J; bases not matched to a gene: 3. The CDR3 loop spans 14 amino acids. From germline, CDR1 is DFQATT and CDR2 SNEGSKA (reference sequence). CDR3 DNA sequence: TGCAGTGCTAGGACTAGCGGGGCCCACAATGAGCAGTTCTTC. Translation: CSARTSGAHNEQFF.

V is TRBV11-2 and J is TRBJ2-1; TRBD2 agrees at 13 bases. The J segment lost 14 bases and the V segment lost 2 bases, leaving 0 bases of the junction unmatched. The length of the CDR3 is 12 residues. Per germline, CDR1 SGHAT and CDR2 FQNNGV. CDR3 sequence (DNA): TGTGCCAGCAGCTTAACTAGCGGGGGGGAGTTCTTC. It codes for CASSLTSGGEFF. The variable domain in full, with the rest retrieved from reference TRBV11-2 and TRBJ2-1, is EAGVAQSPRYKIIEKRQSVAFWCNPISGHATLYWYQQILGQGPKLLIQFQNNGVVDDSQLPKDRFSAERLKGVDSTLKIQPAKLEDSAVYLCASSLTSGGEFFGPGTRLTVL.

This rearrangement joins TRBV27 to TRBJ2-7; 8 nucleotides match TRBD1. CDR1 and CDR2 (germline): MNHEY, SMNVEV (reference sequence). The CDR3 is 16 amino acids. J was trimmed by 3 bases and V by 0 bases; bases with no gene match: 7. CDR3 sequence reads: CASSLSGQVLLYEQYF. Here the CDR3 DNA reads TGTGCCAGCAGTTTATCGGGACAGGTCTTGCTCTACGAGCAGTACTTC.

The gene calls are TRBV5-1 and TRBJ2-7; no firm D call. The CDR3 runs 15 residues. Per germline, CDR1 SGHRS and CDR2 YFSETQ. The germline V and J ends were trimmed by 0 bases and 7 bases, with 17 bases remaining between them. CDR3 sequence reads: CASSLGQTAYNEQYF. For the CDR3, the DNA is TGCGCCAGCAGCTTGGGTCAGACCGCCTACAATGAGCAGTACTTC.

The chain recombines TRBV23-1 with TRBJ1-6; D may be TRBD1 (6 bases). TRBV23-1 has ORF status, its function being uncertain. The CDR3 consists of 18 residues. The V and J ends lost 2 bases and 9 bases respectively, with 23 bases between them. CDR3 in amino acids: CASSQRREGHSAGSPLHF. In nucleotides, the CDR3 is TGCGCCAGCAGTCAACGCCGCGAGGGACACTCGGCAGGTTCACCCCTCCACTTT.

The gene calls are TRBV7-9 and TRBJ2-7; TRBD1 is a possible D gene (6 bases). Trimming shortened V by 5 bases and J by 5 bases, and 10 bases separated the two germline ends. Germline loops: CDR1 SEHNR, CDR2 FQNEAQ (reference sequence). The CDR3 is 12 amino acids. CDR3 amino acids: CASSISGDEQYF. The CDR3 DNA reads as TGTGCCAGCAGCATTTCAGGGGACGAGCAGTACTTC.

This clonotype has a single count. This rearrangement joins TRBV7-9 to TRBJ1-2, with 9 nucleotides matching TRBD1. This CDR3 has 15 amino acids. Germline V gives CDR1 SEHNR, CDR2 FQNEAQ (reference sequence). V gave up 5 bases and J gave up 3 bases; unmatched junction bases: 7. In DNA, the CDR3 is TGTGCCAGCAGCGGAGCGGGACAGGGCGACTATGGCTACACCTTC. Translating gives CASSGAGQGDYGYTF.

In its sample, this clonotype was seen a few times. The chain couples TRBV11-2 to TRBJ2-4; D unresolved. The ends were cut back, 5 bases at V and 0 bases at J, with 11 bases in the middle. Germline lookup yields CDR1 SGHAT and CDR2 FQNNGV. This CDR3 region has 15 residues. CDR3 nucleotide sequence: TGTGCCAGCAGCGCCCTCGGAATAGCCAAAAACATTCAGTACTTC. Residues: CASSALGIAKNIQYF. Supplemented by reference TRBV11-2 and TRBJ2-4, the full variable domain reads EAGVAQSPRYKIIEKRQSVAFWCNPISGHATLYWYQQILGQGPKLLIQFQNNGVVDDSQLPKDRFSAERLKGVDSTLKIQPAKLEDSAVYLCASSALGIAKNIQYFGAGTRLSVL.

CDR3 in DNA: TGTGCCAGCAGTGACGAGAAGGGGAGAGGCAATCAGCCCCAGCATTTT. It translates to CASSDEKGRGNQPQHF. V gene TRBV2 combines with J gene TRBJ1-5, with D possibly being TRBD1 (5 bases). This CDR3 contains 16 residues. Trimming removed 3 bases from V and 2 bases from J, with 14 bases in between. Per the germline V gene, CDR1 is SNHLY and CDR2 is FYNNEI.

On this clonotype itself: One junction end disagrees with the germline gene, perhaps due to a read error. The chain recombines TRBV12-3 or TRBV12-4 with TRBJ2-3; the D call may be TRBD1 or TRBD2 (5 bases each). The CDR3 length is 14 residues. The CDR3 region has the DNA TGTGCCAGCAAACACCGGGACGACACAGATATGCAGTATTTT. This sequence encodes CASKHRDDTDMQYF.

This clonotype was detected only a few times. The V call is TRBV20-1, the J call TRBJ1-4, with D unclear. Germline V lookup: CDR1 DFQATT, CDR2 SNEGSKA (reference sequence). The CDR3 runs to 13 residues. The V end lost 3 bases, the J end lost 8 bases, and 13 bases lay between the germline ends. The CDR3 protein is CSASMGRREKLFF. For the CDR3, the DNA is TGCAGTGCTAGTATGGGGAGGAGGGAAAAACTGTTTTTT.

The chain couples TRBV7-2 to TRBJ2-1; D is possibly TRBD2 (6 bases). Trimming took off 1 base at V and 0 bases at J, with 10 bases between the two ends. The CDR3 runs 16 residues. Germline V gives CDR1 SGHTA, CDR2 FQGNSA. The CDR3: CASSLVDGSSYNEQFF. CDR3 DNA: TGTGCCAGCAGCTTAGTGGACGGGAGCTCCTACAATGAGCAGTTCTTC.

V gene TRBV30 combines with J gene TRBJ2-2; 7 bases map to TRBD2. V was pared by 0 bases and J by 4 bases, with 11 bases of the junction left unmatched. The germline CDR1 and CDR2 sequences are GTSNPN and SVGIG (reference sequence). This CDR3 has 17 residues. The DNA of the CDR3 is TGTGCCTGGAGTGTACTGCAGTGGTCTAGCGGCACCGGGGAGCTGTTTTTT. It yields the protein CAWSVLQWSSGTGELFF.

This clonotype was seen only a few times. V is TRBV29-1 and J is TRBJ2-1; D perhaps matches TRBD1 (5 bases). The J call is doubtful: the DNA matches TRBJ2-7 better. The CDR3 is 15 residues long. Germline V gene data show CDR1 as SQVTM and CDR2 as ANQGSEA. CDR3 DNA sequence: TGCAGCGTTGAAGTAAGGGGAATTGGCTACAATGAGCAGTACTTC. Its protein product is CSVEVRGIGYNEQYF.

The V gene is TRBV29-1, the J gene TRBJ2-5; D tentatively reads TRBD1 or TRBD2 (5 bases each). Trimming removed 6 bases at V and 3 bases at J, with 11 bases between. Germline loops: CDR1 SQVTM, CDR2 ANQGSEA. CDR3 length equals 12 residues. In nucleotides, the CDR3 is TGCAGCGTCGGGGCCCATAAAGAGACCCAGTACTTC. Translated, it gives CSVGAHKETQYF.